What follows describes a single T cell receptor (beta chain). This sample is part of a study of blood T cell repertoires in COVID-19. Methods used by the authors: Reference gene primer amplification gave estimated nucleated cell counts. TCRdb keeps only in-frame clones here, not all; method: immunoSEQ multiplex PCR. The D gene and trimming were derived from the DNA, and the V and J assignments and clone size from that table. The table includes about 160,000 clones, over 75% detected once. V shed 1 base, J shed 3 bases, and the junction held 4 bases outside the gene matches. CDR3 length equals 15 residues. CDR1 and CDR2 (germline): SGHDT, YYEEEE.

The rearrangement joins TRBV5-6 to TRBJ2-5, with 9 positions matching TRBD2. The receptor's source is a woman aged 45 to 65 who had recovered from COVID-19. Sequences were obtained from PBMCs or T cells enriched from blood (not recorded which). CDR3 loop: CASSLSLAGKETQYF. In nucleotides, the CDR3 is TGTGCCAGCAGCTTGTCCCTAGCGGGGAAAGAGACCCAGTACTTC.